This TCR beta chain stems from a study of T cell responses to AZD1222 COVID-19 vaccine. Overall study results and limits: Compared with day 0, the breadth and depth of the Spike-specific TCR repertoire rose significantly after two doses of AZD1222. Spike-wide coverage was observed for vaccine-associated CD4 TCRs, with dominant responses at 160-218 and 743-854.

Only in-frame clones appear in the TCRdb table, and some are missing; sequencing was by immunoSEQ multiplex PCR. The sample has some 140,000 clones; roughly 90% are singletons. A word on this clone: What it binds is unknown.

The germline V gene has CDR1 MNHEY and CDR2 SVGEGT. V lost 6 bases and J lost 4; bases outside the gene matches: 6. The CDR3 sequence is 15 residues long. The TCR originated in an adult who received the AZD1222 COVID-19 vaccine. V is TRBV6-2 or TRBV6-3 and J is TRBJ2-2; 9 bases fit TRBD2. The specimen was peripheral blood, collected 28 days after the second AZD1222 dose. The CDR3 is CASSRGLASTGELFF. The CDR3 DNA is TGTGCCAGCAGCCGAGGACTAGCGTCCACCGGGGAGCTGTTTTTT.